The rows below give T cell receptor beta chains drawn from one sample of a study of T cell repertoires in cytomegalovirus infection. TCRdb processed the reads anew with MiXCR; each CDR3 protein has one entry. The sample contains a few hundred thousand distinct CDR3 sequences, roughly 42% of which appear only once. These TCRs are of unknown antigen specificity. The sequencing used cultured PBMCs, collected from culture after CMV antigen stimulation. The receptor set was obtained from a human donor in good health (CMV status not recorded). Some clones in this sample may be carry-over from other donors' samples. Both conserved end residues are part of each CDR3. D genes are given only for firm matches. Size values are once, few and many counts, or a class for expanded clones, and some rows have none.

v_gene: TRBV30; len: 13; d_gene: NA; abundance: once; j_gene: TRBJ2-7; CDR3nt: TGTGCCTGGAGTGGCTTGGGGGCTGGTGAGCAGTACTTC; CDR3aa: CAWSGLGAGEQYF
v_gene: TRBV6-1; len: 13; d_gene: TRBD2; abundance: NA; j_gene: TRBJ2-3; CDR3nt: TGTGCCAGCAGGCGGGGGGGCACAGATACGCAGTATTTT; CDR3aa: CASRRGGTDTQYF
v_gene: TRBV12-3/TRBV12-4; len: 14; d_gene: NA; abundance: NA; j_gene: TRBJ1-2; CDR3nt: TGTGCCAGCAGCCGAGGGATCCGCTGGTATGGCTACACCTTC; CDR3aa: CASSRGIRWYGYTF
v_gene: TRBV7-6; len: 15; d_gene: NA; abundance: few; j_gene: TRBJ2-5; CDR3nt: TGTGCCAGCAGCTTGAGACAGAGCCCGAGGGAGACCCAGTACTTC; CDR3aa: CASSLRQSPRETQYF
v_gene: TRBV7-2; len: 15; d_gene: NA; abundance: NA; j_gene: TRBJ2-1; CDR3nt: TGTGCCAGCAGCTTAGTGGGACATACCTACAATGAGCAGTTCTTC; CDR3aa: CASSLVGHTYNEQFF
v_gene: TRBV6-6; len: 17; d_gene: TRBD2; abundance: few; j_gene: TRBJ2-5; CDR3nt: TGTGCCAGCAGTTACTCCGGGGGACTAGCGGGAGATCAGACCCAGTACTTC; CDR3aa: CASSYSGGLAGDQTQYF
v_gene: TRBV30; len: 14; d_gene: NA; abundance: NA; j_gene: TRBJ1-2; CDR3nt: TGTGCCTGGAGTGCCCGACTAGCTAACTATGGCTACACCTTC; CDR3aa: CAWSARLANYGYTF
v_gene: TRBV7-2; len: 14; d_gene: NA; abundance: NA; j_gene: TRBJ2-5; CDR3nt: TGTGCCAGCAGCTCCGGGCCCGGGGTAGTGGCCCAGTACTTC; CDR3aa: CASSSGPGVVAQYF
v_gene: TRBV27; len: 14; d_gene: NA; abundance: few; j_gene: TRBJ2-1; CDR3nt: TGTGCCAGCAGCGCCGGGACCCGGGGCAATGAGCAGTTCTTC; CDR3aa: CASSAGTRGNEQFF
v_gene: TRBV3-1; len: 13; d_gene: NA; abundance: NA; j_gene: TRBJ2-3; CDR3nt: TGTGCCAGCAGCCCAATGGGGGGCGATACGCAGTATTTT; CDR3aa: CASSPMGGDTQYF
v_gene: TRBV28; len: 12; d_gene: NA; abundance: NA; j_gene: TRBJ2-7; CDR3nt: TGTGCCAGCAGTTTACGGGGGCTCGAGCAGTACTTC; CDR3aa: CASSLRGLEQYF
v_gene: TRBV2; len: 13; d_gene: NA; abundance: NA; j_gene: TRBJ2-3; CDR3nt: TGTGCCAGCAGTGAAGGGAGGATGGATACGCAGTATTTT; CDR3aa: CASSEGRMDTQYF
v_gene: TRBV6-2/TRBV6-3; len: 17; d_gene: NA; abundance: once; j_gene: TRBJ2-7; CDR3nt: TGTGCCAGCACCGAACTCAGGGGTACGGCAGGGGTCTACGAGCAGTACTTC; CDR3aa: CASTELRGTAGVYEQYF
v_gene: TRBV29-1; len: 10; d_gene: NA; abundance: few; j_gene: TRBJ2-3; CDR3nt: TGCAGCGTCGGGGGAGATACGCAGTATTTT; CDR3aa: CSVGGDTQYF
v_gene: TRBV7-6; len: 16; d_gene: NA; abundance: few; j_gene: TRBJ1-3; CDR3nt: TGTGCCAGCAGCTTAGGGCAGGCAGGCCCTGGAAACACCATATATTTT; CDR3aa: CASSLGQAGPGNTIYF
v_gene: TRBV19; len: 12; d_gene: NA; abundance: few; j_gene: TRBJ1-1; CDR3nt: TGTGCCAGTAGTACGTGGAACACTGAAGCTTTCTTT; CDR3aa: CASSTWNTEAFF
v_gene: TRBV7-9; len: 15; d_gene: NA; abundance: NA; j_gene: TRBJ2-1; CDR3nt: TGTGCCAGCAGCTTAGCGGGGGTAAGGAGGAATGAGCAGTTCTTC; CDR3aa: CASSLAGVRRNEQFF
v_gene: TRBV7-8; len: 16; d_gene: NA; abundance: NA; j_gene: TRBJ2-5; CDR3nt: TGTGCCAGCAGCTTATTTTCCTCGGGGCAGCAAGAGACCCAGTACTTC; CDR3aa: CASSLFSSGQQETQYF
v_gene: TRBV6-1; len: 16; d_gene: NA; abundance: NA; j_gene: TRBJ1-5; CDR3nt: TGTGCCAGCAGTGGTAGCCCAGGGGCGAGCAATCAGCCCCAGCATTTT; CDR3aa: CASSGSPGASNQPQHF
v_gene: TRBV2; len: 17; d_gene: NA; abundance: NA; j_gene: TRBJ2-3; CDR3nt: TGTGCCAGCAGTGGGGGCTTGTTTACCGAGAGCACAGATACGCAGTATTTT; CDR3aa: CASSGGLFTESTDTQYF
v_gene: TRBV5-1; len: 14; d_gene: NA; abundance: NA; j_gene: TRBJ1-6; CDR3nt: TGCGCCAGCAGCTTGGCCTCCTTTGGTTCACCCCTCCACTTT; CDR3aa: CASSLASFGSPLHF
v_gene: TRBV28; len: 13; d_gene: NA; abundance: few; j_gene: TRBJ2-6; CDR3nt: TGTGCCAGCGGTAGGTCTGGGGCCAACGTCCTGACTTTC; CDR3aa: CASGRSGANVLTF
v_gene: TRBV18; len: 16; d_gene: NA; abundance: NA; j_gene: TRBJ2-1; CDR3nt: TGTGCCAGCTCACCAAGTGGCGGGACCATGTACAATGAGCAGTTCTTC; CDR3aa: CASSPSGGTMYNEQFF
v_gene: TRBV20-1; len: 14; d_gene: NA; abundance: NA; j_gene: TRBJ1-6; CDR3nt: TGCAGTGCTTCACGCGGAGACTATAATTCACCCCTCCACTTT; CDR3aa: CSASRGDYNSPLHF
v_gene: TRBV6-4; len: 14; d_gene: TRBD2; abundance: NA; j_gene: TRBJ2-7; CDR3nt: TGTGCCAGCAGGGGGACTAGACTATATCGAGAGCAGTACTTC; CDR3aa: CASRGTRLYREQYF
v_gene: TRBV12-3/TRBV12-4; len: 17; d_gene: TRBD2; abundance: few; j_gene: TRBJ2-1; CDR3nt: TGTGCCAGCAGTTCTAGCGGGTTAGAAGTCGCCTACAATGAGCAGTTCTTC; CDR3aa: CASSSSGLEVAYNEQFF
v_gene: TRBV7-6; len: 17; d_gene: NA; abundance: NA; j_gene: TRBJ1-4; CDR3nt: TGTGCCAGCAGCTTAGGGAAACGGAAAGCTTTAGGTGAAAAACTGTTTTTT; CDR3aa: CASSLGKRKALGEKLFF
v_gene: TRBV6-8; len: 15; d_gene: TRBD2; abundance: NA; j_gene: TRBJ2-7; CDR3nt: TGTGCCAGCGGCCAGCGGGACTATAGCTCCTACGAGCAGTACTTC; CDR3aa: CASGQRDYSSYEQYF
v_gene: TRBV27; len: 16; d_gene: NA; abundance: NA; j_gene: TRBJ2-3; CDR3nt: TGTGCCAGCAGTTTATCTGGGGAGCCGGTGACAGATACGCAGTATTTT; CDR3aa: CASSLSGEPVTDTQYF
v_gene: TRBV5-1; len: 14; d_gene: NA; abundance: NA; j_gene: TRBJ1-4; CDR3nt: TGCGCCAGCAGGACAGGTGCAACTAATGAAAAACTGTTTTTT; CDR3aa: CASRTGATNEKLFF
v_gene: TRBV6-1; len: 15; d_gene: TRBD1; abundance: NA; j_gene: TRBJ1-1; CDR3nt: TGTGCCAGTACCGGGACAGGGGATGGTAGCACTGAAGCTTTCTTT; CDR3aa: CASTGTGDGSTEAFF
v_gene: TRBV27; len: 12; d_gene: NA; abundance: NA; j_gene: TRBJ2-3; CDR3nt: TGTGCCAGCAGTTTAAGGTCGTCTACGCAGTATTTT; CDR3aa: CASSLRSSTQYF
v_gene: TRBV29-1; len: 12; d_gene: NA; abundance: NA; j_gene: TRBJ1-2; CDR3nt: TGCAGCGTTTCTCGGAGCCTCTATGGCTACACCTTC; CDR3aa: CSVSRSLYGYTF